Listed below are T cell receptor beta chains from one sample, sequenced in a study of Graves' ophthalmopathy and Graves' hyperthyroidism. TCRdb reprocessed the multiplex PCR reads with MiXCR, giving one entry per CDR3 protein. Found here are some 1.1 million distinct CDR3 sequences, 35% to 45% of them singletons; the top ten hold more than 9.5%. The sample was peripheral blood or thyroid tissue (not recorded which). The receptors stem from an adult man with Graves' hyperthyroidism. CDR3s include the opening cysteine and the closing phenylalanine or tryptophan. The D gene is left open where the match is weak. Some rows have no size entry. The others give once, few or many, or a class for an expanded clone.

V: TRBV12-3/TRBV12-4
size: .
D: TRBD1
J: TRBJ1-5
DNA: TGTGCCAGCAGTTTGCGAGACAGGGGGGCTCAGCCCCAGCATTTT
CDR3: CASSLRDRGAQPQHF

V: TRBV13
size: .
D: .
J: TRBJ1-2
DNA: TGTGCCACCCTCCTGGGGGACCCCCGGGGCTGGGGATATGGCTACACCTTC
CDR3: CATLLGDPRGWGYGYTF

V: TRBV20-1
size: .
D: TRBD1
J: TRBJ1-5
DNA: TGCAGTGCTAGAGATCCCGGGACAGGGAGATATCAGCCCCAGCATTTT
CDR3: CSARDPGTGRYQPQHF

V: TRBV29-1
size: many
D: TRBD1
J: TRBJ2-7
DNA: TGCAGCGTTGAAGATCTAGGGGACAGACACGAGCAGTACTTC
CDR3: CSVEDLGDRHEQYF

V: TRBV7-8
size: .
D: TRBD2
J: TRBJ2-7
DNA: TGTGCCAGCAGCTTAAGCCGGACTAGCGGGAAGTACGAGCAGTACTTC
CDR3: CASSLSRTSGKYEQYF

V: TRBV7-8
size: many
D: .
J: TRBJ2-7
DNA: TGTGCCAGCAGCAGGAGACAGGGAGGGCACTCCTACGAGCAGTACTTC
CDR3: CASSRRQGGHSYEQYF

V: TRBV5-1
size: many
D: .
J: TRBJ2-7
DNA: TGCGCCAGCAGCTTGGCCGACAACTTGGACGACGAGCAGTACTTC
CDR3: CASSLADNLDDEQYF

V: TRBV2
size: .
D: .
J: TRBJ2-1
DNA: TGTGCCAGCAGTGAAGGGGACCAGTTCTTC
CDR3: CASSEGDQFF

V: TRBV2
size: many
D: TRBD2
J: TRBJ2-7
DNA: TGTGCCAGTCAGACTAGCGGGGGGGCCGAGCAGTACTTC
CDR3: CASQTSGGAEQYF

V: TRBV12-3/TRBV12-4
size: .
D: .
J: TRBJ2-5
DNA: TGTGCCAGCAGTTTTCGGTGGGGCTTAGAGACCCAGTACTTC
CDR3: CASSFRWGLETQYF

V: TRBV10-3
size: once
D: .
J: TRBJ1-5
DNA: TGTGCCATCGGGGGCGAAGGGGATCAGCCCCAGCATTTT
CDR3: CAIGGEGDQPQHF

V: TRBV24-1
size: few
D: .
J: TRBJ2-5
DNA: TGTGCCACCAGTGACCCGGGCTGGGAGACCCAGTACTTC
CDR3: CATSDPGWETQYF

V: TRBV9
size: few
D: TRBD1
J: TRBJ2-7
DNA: TGTGCCAGCAACAGCGGGGACAGGGGCCACGAGCAGTACTTC
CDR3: CASNSGDRGHEQYF